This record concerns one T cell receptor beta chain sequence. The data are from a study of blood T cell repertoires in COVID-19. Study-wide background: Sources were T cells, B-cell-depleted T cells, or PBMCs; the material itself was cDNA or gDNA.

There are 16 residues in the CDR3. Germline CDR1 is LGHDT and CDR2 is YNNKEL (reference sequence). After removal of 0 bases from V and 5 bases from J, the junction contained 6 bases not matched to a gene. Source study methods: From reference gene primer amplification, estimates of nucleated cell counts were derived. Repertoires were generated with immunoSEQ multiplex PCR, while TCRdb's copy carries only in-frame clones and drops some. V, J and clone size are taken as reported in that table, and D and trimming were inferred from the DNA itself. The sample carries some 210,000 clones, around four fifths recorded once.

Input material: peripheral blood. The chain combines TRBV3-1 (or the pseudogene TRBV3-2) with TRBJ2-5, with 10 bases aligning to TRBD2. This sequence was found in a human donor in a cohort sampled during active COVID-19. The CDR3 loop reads CASSQEIAGGVETQYF. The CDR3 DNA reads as TGTGCCAGCAGCCAAGAAATAGCGGGAGGAGTCGAGACCCAGTACTTC.